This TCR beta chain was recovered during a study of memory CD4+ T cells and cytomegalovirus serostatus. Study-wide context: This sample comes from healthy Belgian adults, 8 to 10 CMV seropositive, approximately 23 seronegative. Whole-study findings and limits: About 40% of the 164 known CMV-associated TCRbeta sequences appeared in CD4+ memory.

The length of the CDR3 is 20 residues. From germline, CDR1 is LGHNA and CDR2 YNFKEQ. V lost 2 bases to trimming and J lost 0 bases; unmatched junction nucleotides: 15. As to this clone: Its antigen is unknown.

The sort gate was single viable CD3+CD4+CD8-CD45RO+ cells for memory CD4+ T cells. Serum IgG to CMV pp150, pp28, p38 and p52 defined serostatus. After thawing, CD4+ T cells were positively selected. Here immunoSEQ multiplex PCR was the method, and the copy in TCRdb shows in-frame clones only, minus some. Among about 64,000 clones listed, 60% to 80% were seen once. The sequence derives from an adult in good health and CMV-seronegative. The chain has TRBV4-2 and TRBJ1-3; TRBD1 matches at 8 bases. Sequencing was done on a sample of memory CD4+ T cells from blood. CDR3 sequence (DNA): TGTGCCAGCAGCCAAAGCCGGGACAGGCGACGTTTTTTCTCTGGAAACACCATATATTTT. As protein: CASSQSRDRRRFFSGNTIYF.